The 16 T cell receptor beta chains reported below all come from one sample, sequenced in a study of T cells in Graves' hyperthyroidism and ophthalmopathy. RNA transcripts were the template for amplifying TCR beta CDR3 regions. An initial round of RT-PCR targeting the TCR CDR3 relied on the HTBI primer set. In TCRdb, the multiplex PCR reads were re-called with MiXCR into one record per CDR3 protein. The sample holds about 160,000 distinct CDR3 sequences, roughly 9.4% seen once. Material: blood. The receptors were sampled from a woman aged 18-30 years with Graves' hyperthyroidism that later progressed to Graves' ophthalmopathy.

This clonotype has at least ten counts. The chain joins TRBV7-3 to TRBJ2-1, with 8 bases lining up with TRBD2. The V gene end was trimmed by 4 bases and the J gene end by 5 bases; junction bases not matched to a gene: 7. The CDR3 is 15 amino acids. Germline V CDR1 and CDR2: SGHTA, FQGTGA. The CDR3 nucleotides read TGTGCCAGCAGCTCGGCCGGGACTAGGAACAATGAGCAGTTCTTC. As protein: CASSSAGTRNNEQFF.

This clonotype was recorded many times. The chain employs TRBV7-8 and TRBJ1-3; D not certain. The CDR3 loop spans 19 amino acids. Germline CDR1 and CDR2: SGHVS and FQNEAQ. V was cut by 1 base and J by 4 bases, with 23 bases left in between. The CDR3 nucleotides read TGTGCCAGCAGCTTAGGCTCCTACGCCGGGTATCCGAGGGGAAACACCATATATTTT. Translating it yields CASSLGSYAGYPRGNTIYF.

V and J are TRBV19 and TRBJ1-5; a weak D match, TRBD1 (6 bases). There are 14 residues in the CDR3. Between the trimmed V and J ends, which lost 5 bases and 3 bases, there was a span of 11 bases. CDR1 is LNHDA and CDR2 is SQIVND in the germline V gene (reference sequence). DNA for the CDR3: TGTGCCAGTAGTCCCGGGACAATCAATCAGCCCCAGCATTTT. Residues: CASSPGTINQPQHF.

This clonotype was recorded at least ten times. The J gene is TRBJ2-1, the V gene TRBV11-2; D assignment may be TRBD1 or TRBD2 (5 bases each). Germline lookup yields CDR1 SGHAT and CDR2 FQNNGV. The CDR3 sequence is 16 residues long. Trimming left V 7 bases short and J 0 bases short, with 16 bases between. In DNA, the CDR3 is TGTGCCAGCATCGGTGGGACGACTATCTCCTACAATGAGCAGTTCTTC. It codes for CASIGGTTISYNEQFF.

The table lists this clonotype with many counts. The CDR3 reads CAISAQGNGELFF. The CDR3, as DNA: TGTGCCATCAGTGCACAGGGAAACGGGGAGCTGTTTTTT. The chain has TRBV10-3 and TRBJ2-2, with D perhaps matching TRBD1 (6 bases). Trimming took 4 bases from V and 7 from J, leaving 10 bases between them. The CDR3 consists of 13 residues. Germline CDR1 and CDR2: ENHRY and SYGVKD.

V is TRBV19 and J is TRBJ1-5; D perhaps matches TRBD1 (5 bases). The CDR3 spans 14 residues. Germline V lookup: CDR1 LNHDA, CDR2 SQIVND (reference sequence). The V end was cut by 6 bases, the J end by 3 bases, with 12 bases between. The CDR3 loop reads CASRETGTNQPQHF. The CDR3 DNA is TGTGCCAGTAGGGAAACAGGAACCAATCAGCCCCAGCATTTT.

There are many counts of this clonotype. CDR3 protein: CSAEENYGYTF. CDR3 DNA sequence: TGCAGCGCAGAAGAAAACTATGGCTACACCTTC. The chain recombines TRBV29-1 with TRBJ1-2; D is unresolved. Trimming took 7 bases from V and 2 from J, leaving 8 bases between them. The germline V gene has CDR1 SQVTM and CDR2 ANQGSEA. The CDR3 runs 11 residues.

This clonotype has a count of ten or more. This chain joins TRBV20-1 and TRBJ1-5, with D perhaps matching TRBD1 (5 bases). Germline CDR1 DFQATT, CDR2 SNEGSKA (reference sequence). Trimming shortened V by 5 bases and J by 7 bases, and 15 bases separated the two germline ends. This CDR3 contains 13 residues. This CDR3 is CSALPGPLQPQHF. CDR3 DNA sequence: TGCAGTGCTTTACCGGGACCCTTACAGCCCCAGCATTTT.

This clonotype was detected many times. The rearrangement uses TRBV28 and TRBJ2-5, with 7 bases that match TRBD1. The germline CDR1 and CDR2 sequences are MDHEN and SYDVKM. This CDR3 contains 12 residues. V lost 10 bases and J lost 2; bases outside the gene matches: 4. The CDR3 protein is CATGTVQETQYF. Written as DNA, the CDR3 is TGTGCCACCGGGACAGTTCAAGAGACCCAGTACTTC.

This clonotype was recorded many times. The chain recombines TRBV12-3 or TRBV12-4 with TRBJ1-4; maybe TRBD1 (5 bases). The length of the CDR3 is 15 residues. V was shortened by 6 bases and J by 5 bases, with 16 bases between the two germline ends. The CDR3 here is CASSAAGARNEKLFF. In DNA form, the CDR3 reads TGTGCCAGCAGCGCGGCCGGGGCAAGAAATGAAAAACTGTTTTTT.

This clonotype has more than one count but fewer than ten. The CDR3 bases are TGTGCCAGTAGTATACCAGGACTAGCGGGAGCCTTCAATGAGCAGTTCTTC. As protein: CASSIPGLAGAFNEQFF. The rearrangement joins TRBV19 to TRBJ2-1; TRBD2 agrees at 13 bases. Germline V gene data show CDR1 as LNHDA and CDR2 as SQIVND (reference sequence). The CDR3 sequence is 17 residues long. Trimming took 2 bases from V and 6 from J; bases not matched to a gene: 7.

This clonotype has at least ten counts. The chain employs TRBV18 and TRBJ1-1; D unresolved. Germline loops: CDR1 KGHSH, CDR2 LQKENI. The CDR3 length is 14 residues. V was clipped by 0 bases and J by 4 bases, with 9 bases between them. The CDR3 nucleotides are TGTGCCAGCTCACCACCCGGCAGGAGCACTGAAGCTTTCTTT. It specifies CASSPPGRSTEAFF.

The table lists this clonotype with many counts. V and J are TRBV20-1 and TRBJ2-5; possible D gene TRBD2, 6 bases. The CDR3 sequence is 13 residues long. Germline V gene data show CDR1 as DFQATT and CDR2 as SNEGSKA (reference sequence). V gave up 0 bases and J gave up 6 bases, with 11 bases separating them. The CDR3 bases are TGCAGTGCTAGAGATCTGCGGGGCCAGACCCAGTACTTC. Translation gives CSARDLRGQTQYF.

This clonotype came up a few times. One junction end disagrees with the germline gene, perhaps due to a read error. The rearrangement uses TRBV4-1 and TRBJ2-7, with D possibly matching TRBD1 (6 bases). The germline gives CDR1 MGHRA, CDR2 YSYEKL. CDR3 length: 16 residues. The CDR3 region is CASRQVPDRASYEQYF. In nucleotides, the CDR3 is TGCGCCAGCAGACAAGTCCCGGACAGAGCCTCCTACGAGCAGTACTTC.

The gene calls are TRBV9 and TRBJ1-3, with 7 bases lining up with TRBD1. This CDR3 region has 17 residues. Losses at the gene ends were 3 bases for V and 2 bases for J; bases not matched to a gene: 11. CDR1 is SGDLS, CDR2 YYNGEE, per germline. CDR3: CASSAVGTAAAGNTIYF. The CDR3 DNA is TGTGCCAGCAGCGCAGTCGGGACAGCCGCTGCTGGAAACACCATATATTTT.

The CDR3 DNA is TGTGCCAGTAGAGGAGGGAGTAGCAACTATGGCTACACCTTC. This sequence encodes CASRGGSSNYGYTF. This chain uses TRBV19 with TRBJ1-2; D gene uncertain. The CDR3 covers 14 residues. The V end was cut by 6 bases, the J end by 2 bases, with 13 bases between. Germline CDR1 and CDR2: LNHDA and SQIVND (reference sequence).